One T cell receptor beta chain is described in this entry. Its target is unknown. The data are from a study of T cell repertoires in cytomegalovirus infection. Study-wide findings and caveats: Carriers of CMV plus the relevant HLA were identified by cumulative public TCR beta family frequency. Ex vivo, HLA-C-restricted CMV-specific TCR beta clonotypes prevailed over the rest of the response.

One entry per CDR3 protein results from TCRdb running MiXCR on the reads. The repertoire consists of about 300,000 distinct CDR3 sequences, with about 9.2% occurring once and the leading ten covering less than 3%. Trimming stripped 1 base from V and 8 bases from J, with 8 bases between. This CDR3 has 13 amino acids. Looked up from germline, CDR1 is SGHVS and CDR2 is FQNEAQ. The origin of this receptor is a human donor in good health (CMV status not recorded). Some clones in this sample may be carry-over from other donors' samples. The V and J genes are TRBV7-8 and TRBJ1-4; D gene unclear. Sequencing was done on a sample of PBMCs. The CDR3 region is CASSLVVLEKLFF. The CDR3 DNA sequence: TGTGCCAGCAGCTTAGTGGTCCTGGAAAAACTGTTTTTT.